These 18 T cell receptor beta chains were all obtained from the same sample, sequenced in a study of blood T cell repertoires in COVID-19. Profiled with immunoSEQ multiplex PCR; TCRdb holds only in-frame clones, not every one. The table includes about 220,000 clones, 75% to 90% detected once. Sequenced sample: peripheral blood. These receptors were taken from a human donor in a cohort sampled during active COVID-19.

The V gene is TRBV19, the J gene TRBJ1-1; D unresolved. CDR1 is LNHDA and CDR2 is SQIVND in the germline V gene (reference sequence). The length of the CDR3 is 14 residues. Trimming cost V 6 bases and J 1 base, with 12 bases left between them. CDR3 residues: CASRVSRQNTEAFF. The CDR3 bases are TGTGCCAGTAGAGTTAGTCGACAGAACACTGAAGCTTTCTTT. The variable domain in full, completed from reference TRBV19 and TRBJ1-1, reads DGGITQSPKYLFRKEGQNVTLSCEQNLNHDAMYWYRQDPGQGLRLIYYSQIVNDFQKGDIAEGYSVSREKKESFPLTVTSAQKNPTAFYLCASRVSRQNTEAFFGQGTRLTVV.

The V call is TRBV7-2, the J call TRBJ1-4; 7 nucleotides line up with TRBD1. Germline assignment: CDR1 SGHTA and CDR2 FQGNSA. The junction had 10 bases not matched to a gene; V was cut back by 3 bases and J by 12 bases. The CDR3 consists of 14 residues. The CDR3 here is CASSLGQTRNELFF. In DNA form, the CDR3 reads TGTGCCAGCAGCTTGGGACAGACTCGAAATGAACTGTTTTTT.

For this clone: Other DNA sequences in the same sample also yield this CDR3. This rearrangement joins TRBV24-1 to TRBJ1-2; perhaps TRBD1 as D (6 bases). Germline V gene data show CDR1 as KGHDR and CDR2 as SFDVKD. Trimming removed 4 bases from V and 2 bases from J, with 7 bases in between. The CDR3 consists of 13 residues. The CDR3 bases are TGTGCCACCAGTGAGACAGGCAACTATGGCTACACCTTC. It specifies CATSETGNYGYTF.

The chain joins TRBV28 to TRBJ1-6; D is uncertain. Germline V gene lookup returns CDR1 MDHEN and CDR2 SYDVKM. CDR3 length: 14 amino acids. The germline V and J ends were trimmed by 7 bases and 2 bases, with 9 bases remaining between them. The CDR3 DNA reads TGTGCCAGCAATGGCCCCGCCTATAATTCACCCCTCCACTTT. Its translation: CASNGPAYNSPLHF.

The chain couples TRBV5-5 to TRBJ1-1, with D maybe TRBD1 (5 bases). Germline V lookup: CDR1 SGHKS, CDR2 YYEKEE (reference sequence). The CDR3 loop spans 17 amino acids. Trimming cost V 1 base and J 3 bases, with 19 bases left between them. CDR3 coding DNA: TGTGCCAGCAGCTTGCGAAGGGGTCCCTTTAGGGACACTGAAGCTTTCTTT. Protein: CASSLRRGPFRDTEAFF.

The chain links TRBV5-1 to TRBJ1-6, with TRBD1 as a possible D gene (6 bases). The germline CDR1 and CDR2 sequences are SGHRS and YFSETQ. The CDR3 is 16 residues long. V lost 3 bases and J 0 bases, leaving 10 bases between the germline ends. The CDR3 sequence: CASSSGQSSYNSPLHF. CDR3 DNA: TGCGCCAGCAGCTCGGGACAAAGCTCCTATAATTCACCCCTCCACTTT.

This chain links TRBV6-4 with TRBJ2-2; possibly TRBD1 for D (8 bases). V gave up 5 bases and J gave up 5 bases, with 12 bases separating them. The CDR3 spans 14 residues. CDR1 and CDR2 from the germline V gene are MRHNA and SNTAGT. For the CDR3, the DNA is TGTGCCAGCAGTCTACAGGGGGGGACCGGGGAGCTGTTTTTT. Protein sequence: CASSLQGGTGELFF.

This clone was found once. The chain couples TRBV30 to TRBJ2-6, with 8 bases matching TRBD1. The germline V gene has CDR1 GTSNPN and CDR2 SVGIG (reference sequence). V trimming: 2 bases; J trimming: 0 bases; junction bases outside the gene matches: 6. There are 17 residues in the CDR3. CDR3 protein: CAWSPGQVSSGANVLTF. DNA of the CDR3: TGTGCCTGGAGTCCGGGACAGGTTTCCTCTGGGGCCAACGTCCTGACTTTC.

The chain has TRBV7-2 and TRBJ2-3, with D perhaps TRBD2 (5 bases). The CDR3 spans 16 residues. The germline V and J ends were trimmed by 3 bases and 2 bases, with 15 bases remaining between them. Looked up from germline, CDR1 is SGHTA and CDR2 is FQGNSA. CDR3 in DNA: TGTGCCAGCAGCTTTATAAGGGAGCGGCACACAGATACGCAGTATTTT. It translates to CASSFIRERHTDTQYF. Filled out from reference TRBV7-2 and TRBJ2-3, the complete variable domain reads GAGVSQSPSNKVTEKGKDVELRCDPISGHTALYWYRQSLGQGLEFLIYFQGNSAPDKSGLPSDRFSAERTGGSVSTLTIQRTQQEDSAVYLCASSFIRERHTDTQYFGPGTRLTVL.

This clone came up once. The chain has TRBV29-1 and TRBJ2-1, with TRBD2 identical over 7 bases. V trimming: 4 bases; J trimming: 0 bases; junction bases outside the gene matches: 6. Per germline, CDR1 SQVTM and CDR2 ANQGSEA. This CDR3 comprises 15 residues. CDR3 amino acids: CSVGGGPGSYNEQFF. CDR3 nucleotide sequence: TGCAGCGTTGGGGGGGGACCCGGCTCCTACAATGAGCAGTTCTTC.

This chain uses TRBV6-5 with TRBJ1-1; D perhaps matches TRBD1 (5 bases). Trimming removed 0 bases at V and 5 bases at J, with 10 bases between. The CDR3 loop spans 14 amino acids. The germline V gene encodes CDR1 MNHEY and CDR2 SVGAGI. CDR3 bases: TGTGCCAGCAGTTACTCGAGACGGGGGACTGAAGCTTTCTTT. It translates to CASSYSRRGTEAFF.

Regarding this clone: Additional DNA sequences in this sample encode the identical CDR3. The chain links TRBV6-2 or TRBV6-3 to TRBJ2-5; possible D gene TRBD1, 6 bases. CDR1 and CDR2 (germline): MNHEY, SVGEGT. With 2 bases removed from V and 2 bases from J, the gap between germline ends came to 9 bases. This CDR3 spans 14 amino acids. Here the CDR3 DNA reads TGTGCCAGCAGTTACGGGGGCCGGCAAGAGACCCAGTACTTC. Amino acids: CASSYGGRQETQYF.

The CDR3 reads CASSPPGDRAVNEQFF. The CDR3 DNA reads as TGCGCCAGCAGCCCTCCCGGGGACAGGGCGGTCAATGAGCAGTTCTTC. The chain carries TRBV4-1 and TRBJ2-1; 9 bases fit TRBD1. Per the germline V gene, CDR1 is MGHRA and CDR2 is YSYEKL. This CDR3 contains 16 residues. V lost 4 bases to trimming and J lost 6 bases; unmatched junction nucleotides: 10.

The chain links TRBV19 to TRBJ2-7; no clear D gene. Trimming took 3 bases from V and 0 from J, leaving 15 bases between them. The CDR3 covers 16 residues. Germline values: CDR1 LNHDA, CDR2 SQIVND (reference sequence). Written as DNA, the CDR3 is TGTGCCAGTAGTATTGAGGTAGCCAGTAGCTCCTACGAGCAGTACTTC. Its protein product is CASSIEVASSSYEQYF.

CDR3 sequence reads: CASSPRTGGFGYTF. The CDR3 DNA sequence: TGTGCCAGCAGTCCAAGGACAGGGGGTTTTGGCTACACCTTC. The chain combines TRBV28 with TRBJ1-2, with 10 bases lining up with TRBD1. J gave up 7 bases and V 5 bases, and 7 bases lay outside the gene matches. The CDR3 is 14 residues long. Germline CDR1 and CDR2: MDHEN and SYDVKM.

The J gene is TRBJ1-2, the V gene TRBV19; a weak D match, TRBD1 (5 bases). Between the trimmed V and J ends, which lost 5 bases and 4 bases, there was a span of 17 bases. Looked up from germline, CDR1 is LNHDA and CDR2 is SQIVND (reference sequence). The length of the CDR3 is 15 residues. CDR3 region: CASSPSGGPTYGYTF. CDR3 DNA: TGTGCCAGTAGTCCCAGCGGGGGACCAACCTATGGCTACACCTTC. Filled out from reference TRBV19 and TRBJ1-2, the complete variable domain reads DGGITQSPKYLFRKEGQNVTLSCEQNLNHDAMYWYRQDPGQGLRLIYYSQIVNDFQKGDIAEGYSVSREKKESFPLTVTSAQKNPTAFYLCASSPSGGPTYGYTFGSGTRLTVV.

The V gene is TRBV18, the J gene TRBJ2-5, with D perhaps matching TRBD1 (5 bases). The CDR3 loop spans 13 amino acids. CDR1 is KGHSH, CDR2 LQKENI, per germline. V lost 6 bases and J lost 3, with 11 bases in between. The CDR3 region is CASSRDREETQYF. The CDR3 DNA sequence: TGTGCCAGCTCTCGCGACAGAGAAGAGACCCAGTACTTC.

As to this clone: At one end the junction does not follow the germline gene, possibly because of a read error. The chain combines TRBV7-2 with TRBJ2-7; the D is unclear. The CDR3 spans 11 residues. The germline CDR1 and CDR2 sequences are SGHTA and FQGNSA. CDR3 sequence (DNA): TGTGCCAGCAGCTTAGCGCAGGTACTCACCTTC. Protein sequence: CASSLAQVLTF.